The 5 T cell receptor beta chains below come from one sample, sequenced in a study of blood T cell repertoires in COVID-19. Sequencing used immunoSEQ multiplex PCR; TCRdb keeps in-frame clones, though not all of them. The data contain some 250,000 clones, 70% to 80% of them singletons. The sample was peripheral blood. Receptor source: a woman aged 80 or over with acute or convalescent COVID-19.

This clone was detected a few times. The V gene is TRBV5-1, the J gene TRBJ1-1; D may be TRBD1 (6 bases). V was trimmed by 5 bases and J by 5 bases, leaving 19 bases between them. This CDR3 has 15 residues. Germline CDR1 and CDR2: SGHRS and YFSETQ. This chain's CDR3 is CASRLIPGAGTEAFF. The CDR3 bases are TGCGCCAGCAGATTGATCCCAGGGGCCGGGACTGAAGCTTTCTTT.

This clone was observed a handful of times. This chain joins TRBV5-4 and TRBJ2-1; 11 nucleotides line up with TRBD2. V gave up 5 bases and J gave up 4 bases; unmatched junction bases: 5. Germline V gene data show CDR1 as SGHNT and CDR2 as YYREEE (reference sequence). This CDR3 has 15 amino acids. CDR3 nucleotides: TGTGCCAGCAGTTCTAGCGGGAGGTATTACAATGAGCAGTTCTTC. Protein: CASSSSGRYYNEQFF. Together with reference TRBV5-4 and TRBJ2-1, the CDR3 gives the full variable domain: ETGVTQSPTHLIKTRGQQVTLRCSSQSGHNTVSWYQQALGQGPQFIFQYYREEENGRGNFPPRFSGLQFPNYSSELNVNALELDDSALYLCASSSSGRYYNEQFFGPGTRLTVL.

This rearrangement joins TRBV27 to TRBJ1-2; TRBD1 agrees at 9 bases. This CDR3 region has 17 residues. The germline gives CDR1 MNHEY, CDR2 SMNVEV (reference sequence). The J segment lost 6 bases and the V segment lost 4 bases, leaving 15 bases of the junction unmatched. The CDR3 sequence is CASSSQAQDRGLHGYTF. DNA of the CDR3: TGTGCCAGCAGTTCCCAAGCCCAGGACAGGGGATTGCATGGCTACACCTTC.

V and J are TRBV5-4 and TRBJ2-1, with 14 bases matching TRBD2. This CDR3 contains 17 residues. Trimming at V came to 4 bases and at J to 8 bases, leaving 11 bases not matched to a gene. Germline-derived CDR1 and CDR2 are SGHNT and YYREEE (reference sequence). CDR3: CASSRGGTSGSLYEQFF. In DNA, the CDR3 is TGTGCCAGCAGCCGCGGCGGGACTAGCGGGAGTTTATATGAGCAGTTCTTC. The variable domain in full, completed from reference TRBV5-4 and TRBJ2-1, reads ETGVTQSPTHLIKTRGQQVTLRCSSQSGHNTVSWYQQALGQGPQFIFQYYREEENGRGNFPPRFSGLQFPNYSSELNVNALELDDSALYLCASSRGGTSGSLYEQFFGPGTRLTVL.

This clone has a handful of counts. V usage is TRBV27 and J usage is TRBJ1-6, with TRBD1 matching 7 bases. Germline V CDR1 and CDR2: MNHEY, SMNVEV (reference sequence). J was trimmed by 3 bases and V by 7 bases; bases with no gene match: 12. The length of the CDR3 is 17 residues. The CDR3 DNA follows: TGTGCCAGCACCTTAAGACAGGGACCACGCTATAATTCACCCCTCCACTTT. Amino acid sequence: CASTLRQGPRYNSPLHF.